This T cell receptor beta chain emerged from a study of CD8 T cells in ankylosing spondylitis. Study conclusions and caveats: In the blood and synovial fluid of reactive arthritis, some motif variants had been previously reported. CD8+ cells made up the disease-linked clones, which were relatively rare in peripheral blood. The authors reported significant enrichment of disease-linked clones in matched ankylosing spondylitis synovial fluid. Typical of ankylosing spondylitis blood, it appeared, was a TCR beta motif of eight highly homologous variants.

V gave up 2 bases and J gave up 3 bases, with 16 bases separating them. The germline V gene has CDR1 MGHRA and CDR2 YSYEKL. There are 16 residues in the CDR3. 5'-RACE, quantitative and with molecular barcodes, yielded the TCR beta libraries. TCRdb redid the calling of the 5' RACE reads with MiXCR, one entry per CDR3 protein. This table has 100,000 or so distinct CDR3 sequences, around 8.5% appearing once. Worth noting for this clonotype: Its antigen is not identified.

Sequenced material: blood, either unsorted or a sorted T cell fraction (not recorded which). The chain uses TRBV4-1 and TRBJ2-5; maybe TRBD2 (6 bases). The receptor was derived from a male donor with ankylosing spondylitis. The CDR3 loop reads CASSQFPREIEETQYF. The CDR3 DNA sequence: TGCGCCAGCAGCCAATTTCCTCGGGAGATTGAAGAGACCCAGTACTTC.